This passage covers 5 T cell receptor beta chains from one sample sequenced in a study of blood T cells in healthy people across ages. Primers used in a second PCR of roughly 6 to 11 cycles were a sample-barcoded 5' primer and a J-beta primer mix. TCRdb reprocessed the 5' RACE reads via MiXCR and lists one record per CDR3 protein. The sample has 850,000 to 1,100,000 distinct CDR3 sequences, more than 30% seen once; the top ten hold around 13%. The sample was blood. Receptors were obtained from a young man in good health.

This rearrangement joins TRBV2 to TRBJ2-3; 12 bases fit TRBD2. J gave up 5 bases and V 3 bases, and 3 bases lay outside the gene matches. Per the germline V gene, CDR1 is SNHLY and CDR2 is FYNNEI. This CDR3 is 15 amino acids long. CDR3 nucleotide sequence: TGTGCCAGCAGTGAGGAACTAGCGGGGGGAGATACGCAGTATTTT. It is translated as CASSEELAGGDTQYF.

The chain couples TRBV27 to TRBJ2-3; TRBD1 is a possible D gene (5 bases). This CDR3 comprises 13 residues. Trimming cost V 9 bases and J 2 bases, with 12 bases left between them. The germline CDR1 and CDR2 sequences are MNHEY and SMNVEV (reference sequence). CDR3 protein: CASHDRVTDTQYF. CDR3 DNA: TGTGCCAGTCACGACAGAGTCACAGATACGCAGTATTTT.

This clonotype was seen a few times. The CDR3 protein is CASSQGQVLVTEAFF. The CDR3 DNA follows: TGCGCCAGCAGCCAGGGACAGGTCTTAGTCACTGAAGCTTTCTTT. V gene TRBV5-1 combines with J gene TRBJ1-1; 8 nucleotides line up with TRBD1. With 4 bases clipped from V and 4 bases from J, the junction kept 9 bases outside the gene matches. The CDR3 consists of 15 residues. The germline gives CDR1 SGHRS, CDR2 YFSETQ.

With regard to this clonotype: One end of the junction is discordant with germline, which a read error may explain. This chain links TRBV25-1 with TRBJ1-2; no clear D. This CDR3 has 14 amino acids. The germline V gene encodes CDR1 MGHDK and CDR2 SYGVNS. CDR3 loop: CASSEWAQAYGYTF. The CDR3 bases are TGTGCTAGCAGTGAATGGGCTCAAGCCTATGGCTACACCTTC.

This rearrangement joins TRBV29-1 to TRBJ2-1; TRBD2 might be the D (5 bases). The CDR3 loop spans 10 amino acids. Trimming stripped 3 bases from V and 15 bases from J, with 12 bases between. The V gene's germline CDR1 is SQVTM and CDR2 ANQGSEA. CDR3: CSVDSGNRFF. DNA for the CDR3: TGCAGCGTTGATTCCGGGAATCGGTTCTTC.